This is a list of T cell receptor beta chains from one sample in a study of CD8 T cells in ankylosing spondylitis. MiXCR, run by TCRdb on the 5' RACE reads, gives a single entry per CDR3 protein. The sample consists of under 150,000 distinct CDR3 sequences, 17% of them appearing once. Sequencing was performed on blood, either unsorted or a sorted T cell fraction (not recorded which). All receptors come from a male donor with ankylosing spondylitis. Both conserved end residues are part of each CDR3. The D gene is left open where the match is weak. Some rows have no size entry. The others give once, few or many, or a class for an expanded clone.

CDR3aa	CDR3nt	d_gene	abundance	j_gene	v_gene	len
CSVLPGLTGPYEQYF	TGCAGCGTACTACCGGGACTTACAGGACCCTACGAGCAGTACTTC	NA	NA	TRBJ2-7	TRBV29-1	15
CASRPNREKGTYNEQFF	TGTGCCAGCAGACCTAACAGGGAAAAGGGAACCTACAATGAGCAGTTCTTC	NA	few	TRBJ2-1	TRBV12-3/TRBV12-4	17
CASSPPGPTPPGNEQFF	TGTGCCAGCAGCCCTCCGGGTCCAACCCCTCCCGGGAATGAGCAGTTCTTC	NA	many	TRBJ2-1	TRBV7-2	17
CASSPTATYEQYF	TGTGCCAGCAGCCCCACGGCCACCTACGAGCAGTACTTC	NA	NA	TRBJ2-7	TRBV11-2	13
CASSSPLQGFAGNTIYF	TGTGCCAGCAGCTCCCCTCTACAGGGATTTGCTGGAAACACCATATATTTT	NA	few	TRBJ1-3	TRBV7-2	17
CASSQSLAAFYNEQFF	TGCGCCAGCAGCCAGAGCCTAGCGGCATTTTACAATGAGCAGTTCTTC	TRBD2	few	TRBJ2-1	TRBV4-1	16
CSARVVAGPAKNIQYF	TGCAGTGCTAGAGTGGTAGCGGGACCGGCCAAAAACATTCAGTACTTC	TRBD2	NA	TRBJ2-4	TRBV20-1	16
CASSELSSGELFF	TGCGCCAGCAGTGAGTTGTCTTCCGGGGAGCTGTTTTTT	NA	few	TRBJ2-2	TRBV10-1	13
CASSVVEGSSQFF	TGTGCCAGCAGCGTAGTTGAGGGTTCTTCTCAGTTCTTC	NA	NA	TRBJ2-1	TRBV9	13
CSARGPINYGYTF	TGCAGTGCTAGAGGGCCCATTAATTATGGCTACACCTTC	NA	NA	TRBJ1-2	TRBV20-1	13
CSALTRLTYEQYF	TGCAGTGCCTTGACACGCTTAACCTACGAGCAGTACTTC	NA	few	TRBJ2-7	TRBV20-1	13
CASSQEDRVDYTF	TGCGCCAGCAGCCAAGAGGACAGGGTCGACTACACCTTC	TRBD1	few	TRBJ1-2	TRBV4-1	13
CASSFSGASEAFF	TGCGCCAGCAGCTTCTCGGGGGCTAGTGAAGCTTTCTTT	NA	NA	TRBJ1-1	TRBV5-1	13
CASSLVVSGTYEQYF	TGTGCCAGCAGCTTAGTCGTTAGCGGGACCTACGAGCAGTACTTC	TRBD2	NA	TRBJ2-7	TRBV7-8	15
CASSLWADSTGELFF	TGTGCCAGCAGCTTATGGGCAGATAGCACCGGGGAGCTGTTTTTT	NA	NA	TRBJ2-2	TRBV7-6	15
CASSPLAGVGAGELFF	TGTGCCAGCAGTCCCCTAGCGGGAGTTGGGGCCGGGGAGCTGTTTTTT	TRBD2	few	TRBJ2-2	TRBV27	16
CASSLGVGYSNQPQHF	TGTGCCAGCAGCTTGGGGGTGGGCTATAGCAATCAGCCCCAGCATTTT	NA	NA	TRBJ1-5	TRBV5-5	16
CASTHSWGAPDKTEAFF	TGTGCCAGCACCCACTCGTGGGGCGCCCCCGACAAGACTGAAGCTTTCTTT	NA	many	TRBJ1-1	TRBV12-3/TRBV12-4	17
CASSLSDPPNNEQFF	TGTGCCAGCAGCTTGTCGGATCCCCCCAACAATGAGCAGTTCTTC	NA	NA	TRBJ2-1	TRBV5-5	15
CASSLGGNTGELFF	TGTGCCAGCAGCTTAGGGGGGAACACCGGGGAGCTGTTTTTT	NA	many	TRBJ2-2	TRBV7-6	14
CASSQGNDYEQYF	TGTGCCAGCAGCCAGGGGAATGACTACGAGCAGTACTTC	NA	NA	TRBJ2-7	TRBV7-9	13
CASSFLGVSLNEQFF	TGTGCCAGCAGCTTTCTCGGGGTGTCCCTCAATGAGCAGTTCTTC	NA	NA	TRBJ2-1	TRBV13	15
CASSPSGSRPYNEQFF	TGTGCCAGCAGCCCGAGCGGGAGTAGGCCCTACAATGAGCAGTTCTTC	TRBD2	few	TRBJ2-1	TRBV4-2	16
CASGTGYEQYF	TGCGCCAGCGGAACAGGTTACGAGCAGTACTTC	NA	few	TRBJ2-7	TRBV5-1	11
CASSSGAPGGLHSGELFF	TGTGCCAGCAGTTCGGGTGCTCCCGGCGGCCTACATTCCGGGGAGCTGTTTTTT	NA	many	TRBJ2-2	TRBV12-3/TRBV12-4	18
CASSKDRGSYEQYF	TGTGCCAGCAGCAAGGACAGGGGATCCTACGAGCAGTACTTC	TRBD1	NA	TRBJ2-7	TRBV7-2	14
CASSYLDSSYNEQFF	TGTGCCAGCAGTTACCTGGACAGCAGCTACAATGAGCAGTTCTTC	NA	NA	TRBJ2-1	TRBV6-2/TRBV6-3	15